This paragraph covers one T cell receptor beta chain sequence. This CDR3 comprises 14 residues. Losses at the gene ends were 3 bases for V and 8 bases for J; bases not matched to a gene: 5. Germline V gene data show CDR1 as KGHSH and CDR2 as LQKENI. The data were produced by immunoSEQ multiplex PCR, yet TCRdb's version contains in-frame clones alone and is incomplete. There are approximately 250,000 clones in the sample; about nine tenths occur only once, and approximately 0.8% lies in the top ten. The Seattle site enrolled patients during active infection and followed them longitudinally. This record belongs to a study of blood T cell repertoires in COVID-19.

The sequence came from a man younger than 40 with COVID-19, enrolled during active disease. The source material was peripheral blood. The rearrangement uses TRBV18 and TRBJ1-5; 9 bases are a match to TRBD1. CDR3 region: CASSPGTGREPQHF. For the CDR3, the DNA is TGTGCCAGCTCACCGGGGACAGGGAGGGAGCCCCAGCATTTT. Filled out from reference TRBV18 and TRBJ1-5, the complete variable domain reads NAGVMQNPRHLVRRRGQEARLRCSPMKGHSHVYWYRQLPEEGLKFMVYLQKENIIDESGMPKERFSAEFPKEGPSILRIQQVVRGDSAAYFCASSPGTGREPQHFGDGTRLSIL.